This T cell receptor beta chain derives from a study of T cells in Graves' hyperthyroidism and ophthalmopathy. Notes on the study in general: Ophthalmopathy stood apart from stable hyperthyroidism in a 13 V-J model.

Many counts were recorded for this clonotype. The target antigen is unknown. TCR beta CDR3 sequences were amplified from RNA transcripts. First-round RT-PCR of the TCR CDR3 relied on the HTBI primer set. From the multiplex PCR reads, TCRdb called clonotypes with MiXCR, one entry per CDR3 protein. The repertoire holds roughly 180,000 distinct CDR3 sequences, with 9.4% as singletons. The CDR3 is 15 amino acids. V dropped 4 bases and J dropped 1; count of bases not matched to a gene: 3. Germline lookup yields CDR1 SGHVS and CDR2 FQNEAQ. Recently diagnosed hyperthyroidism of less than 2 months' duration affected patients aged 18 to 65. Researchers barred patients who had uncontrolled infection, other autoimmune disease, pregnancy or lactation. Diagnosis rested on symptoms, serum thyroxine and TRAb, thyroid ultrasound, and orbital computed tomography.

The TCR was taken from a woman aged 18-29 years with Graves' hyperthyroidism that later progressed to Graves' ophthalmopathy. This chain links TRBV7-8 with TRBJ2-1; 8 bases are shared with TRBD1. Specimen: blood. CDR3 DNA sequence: TGTGCCAGCAGCTCAGGGACAGGTTCCTACAATGAGCAGTTCTTC. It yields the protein CASSSGTGSYNEQFF.